This TCR beta chain was captured in a study of cytomegalovirus exposure and HLA in healthy donors. Study-wide results and caveats: CMV antigen specificity was confirmed in vitro for three CMV-associated chains. Cytomegalovirus association was assigned to about 180 TCR beta chains.

As to this clone: The antigen is not known.

Assay used: immunoSEQ multiplex PCR; TCRdb lists only in-frame clones, some missing. The table has 200,000 or so clones, 80% to 90% seen once. The length of the CDR3 is 11 residues. V was pared by 3 bases and J by 3 bases, with 2 bases between. Germline CDR1 reads MNHNS; CDR2 reads SASEGT. Source material: PBMCs. The sequence came from a woman aged 30 to 39 in good health and CMV-seropositive. The chain joins TRBV6-1 to TRBJ1-2; D unresolved. CDR3 loop: CASSDYYGYTF. The CDR3 DNA is TGTGCCAGCAGTGACTACTATGGCTACACCTTC.